The source of this T cell receptor beta chain is a study of cytomegalovirus exposure and HLA in healthy donors. As concerns this clone: Its antigen is as yet unknown.

Method: immunoSEQ multiplex PCR; TCRdb's copy keeps in-frame clones and lacks some. This table holds roughly 60,000 clones, about 91% found once. General study findings and limits: Reports indicated that the classifier achieved high specificity and sensitivity in diagnosing cytomegalovirus status. The study found most TCR sequences rare, yet found some public TCRs in many donors. There were 150 to 200 TCR beta chains listed as cytomegalovirus-associated.

Donors came from a validation cohort of over a hundred subjects, distinct from the first 666-subject cohort. Trimming took 2 bases from V and 4 from J; bases not matched to a gene: 15. Per the germline V gene, CDR1 is MNHNS and CDR2 is SASEGT. The CDR3 contains 18 residues. The V gene is TRBV6-1, the J gene TRBJ2-7; 9 bases are shared with TRBD1. This clonotype was obtained from a woman aged 18-29 years in good health and CMV-seronegative. Source material: PBMCs. The CDR3 protein is CASSESRASGTGMYEQYF. CDR3 coding DNA: TGTGCCAGCAGTGAATCGAGGGCTTCCGGGACAGGGATGTACGAGCAGTACTTC.